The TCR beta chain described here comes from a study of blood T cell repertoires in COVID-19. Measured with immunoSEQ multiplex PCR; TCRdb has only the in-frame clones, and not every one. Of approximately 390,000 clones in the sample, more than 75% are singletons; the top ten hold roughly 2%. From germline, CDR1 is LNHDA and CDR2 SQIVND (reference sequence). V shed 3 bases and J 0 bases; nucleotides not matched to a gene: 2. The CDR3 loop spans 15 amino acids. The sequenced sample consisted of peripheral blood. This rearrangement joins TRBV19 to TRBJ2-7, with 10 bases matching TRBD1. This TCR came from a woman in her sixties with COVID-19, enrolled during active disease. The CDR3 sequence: CASSMGTGASYEQYF. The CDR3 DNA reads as TGTGCCAGTAGTATGGGGACAGGGGCCTCCTACGAGCAGTACTTC.